This entry features one T cell receptor (beta chain) sequence. Its antigen is unidentified. This entry belongs to a study of T cell responses to AZD1222 COVID-19 vaccine. This CDR3 comprises 14 residues. The trim removed 1 base at V and 5 bases at J, leaving 1 base unmatched. Germline CDR1 is LGHNA and CDR2 is YNFKEQ. Study-wide findings and caveats: Among those given AZD1222, only five or six were seropositive at baseline.

The assay was immunoSEQ multiplex PCR, and TCRdb's table has in-frame clones only and misses some. The sample has roughly 140,000 clones; about 91% are singletons. The chain employs TRBV4-2 and TRBJ1-1, with TRBD1 identical over 10 bases. The clonotype was recovered from an adult in good health. The sequencing used peripheral blood, collected on day 0 of MenACWY control vaccination. CDR3 residues: CASSQGDRGTEAFF. CDR3 DNA sequence: TGTGCCAGCAGCCAAGGGGACAGGGGAACTGAAGCTTTCTTT.